This is a list of T cell receptor beta chains from one sample in a study of OX40 agonist ivuxolimab in advanced cancers. TCRdb keeps only in-frame clones here, not all; method: immunoSEQ multiplex PCR. The sample carries approximately 69,000 clones, roughly 88% recorded once. The specimen comprised CD4+ or CD8+ T cells sorted from blood, sampled in a trial of the OX40 agonist ivuxolimab. The source is an adult with an advanced solid tumor such as melanoma, head and neck, liver or kidney cancer. The CDR3 runs from the conserved cysteine through the conserved F or W. Each record gives: D gene, clone size, J gene, V gene, CDR3 DNA, CDR3 protein. A D gene is named only where the DNA matches it firmly. The size entry is marked missing in some rows and otherwise reads once, few, many or a size class.

D gene: NA; clone size: NA; J gene: TRBJ1-2; V gene: TRBV10-3; CDR3 DNA: TGTGCCATCAGCGCCACACAAGGGAACTATGGCTACACCTTC; CDR3 protein: CAISATQGNYGYTF
D gene: TRBD1; clone size: NA; J gene: TRBJ2-1; V gene: TRBV6-1; CDR3 DNA: TGTGCCAGCAGTGAAGCATCCGGACAGGGGTACAATGAGCAGTTCTTC; CDR3 protein: CASSEASGQGYNEQFF
D gene: NA; clone size: NA; J gene: TRBJ1-2; V gene: TRBV5-6; CDR3 DNA: TGTGCCAGCAGCTGGGGTTTATATGGCTACACCTTC; CDR3 protein: CASSWGLYGYTF
D gene: TRBD2; clone size: NA; J gene: TRBJ2-2; V gene: TRBV16; CDR3 DNA: TGTGCCAGCAGCCCGGGACTAGCGGGAACCGGGGAGCTGTTTTTT; CDR3 protein: CASSPGLAGTGELFF
D gene: NA; clone size: NA; J gene: TRBJ2-1; V gene: TRBV27; CDR3 DNA: TGTGCCAGCAGTTCTAACCGGGGGCGCGGCAATGAGCAGTTCTTC; CDR3 protein: CASSSNRGRGNEQFF
D gene: NA; clone size: NA; J gene: TRBJ1-1; V gene: TRBV19; CDR3 DNA: TGTGCCAGTAGCCTTGGAGGGCTGACTGAAGCTTTCTTT; CDR3 protein: CASSLGGLTEAFF
D gene: NA; clone size: NA; J gene: TRBJ2-7; V gene: TRBV6-5; CDR3 DNA: TGTGCCAGCAGTTACGTGCGGTACGAGCAGTACTTC; CDR3 protein: CASSYVRYEQYF
D gene: NA; clone size: NA; J gene: TRBJ2-1; V gene: TRBV28; CDR3 DNA: TGTGCCAGCAGTTCCGGGACCGTCTACAATGAGCAGTTCTTC; CDR3 protein: CASSSGTVYNEQFF
D gene: NA; clone size: NA; J gene: TRBJ2-5; V gene: TRBV5-1; CDR3 DNA: TGCGCCAGCAGCCTAACAGGGCGCCAAGAGACCCAGTACTTC; CDR3 protein: CASSLTGRQETQYF
D gene: NA; clone size: NA; J gene: TRBJ1-1; V gene: TRBV11-3; CDR3 DNA: TGTGCCAGCAGCTTAGACGGGAGAAAGGGGGAGGCTGAAGCTTTCTTT; CDR3 protein: CASSLDGRKGEAEAFF
D gene: TRBD1; clone size: NA; J gene: TRBJ1-6; V gene: TRBV7-2; CDR3 DNA: TGTGCCAGCAGCTTCGGACAGGGGGAACCCCTCCACTTT; CDR3 protein: CASSFGQGEPLHF
D gene: TRBD1; clone size: NA; J gene: TRBJ1-1; V gene: TRBV19; CDR3 DNA: TGTGCCAGTAGGCCTCGGACAGGCGCTCAGTCTATGGCTTTCTTT; CDR3 protein: CASRPRTGAQSMAFF
D gene: TRBD1; clone size: NA; J gene: TRBJ2-3; V gene: TRBV7-2; CDR3 DNA: TGTGCCAGCAGCCCGGGACAGGGCATGAATACGCAGTATTTT; CDR3 protein: CASSPGQGMNTQYF
D gene: TRBD1; clone size: once; J gene: TRBJ1-4; V gene: TRBV2; CDR3 DNA: TGTGCCAGCAGAAACGGGACAGGGAGATCTAATGAAAAACTGTTTTTT; CDR3 protein: CASRNGTGRSNEKLFF
D gene: NA; clone size: once; J gene: TRBJ1-5; V gene: TRBV6-6; CDR3 DNA: TGTGCCAGCAGTAGACGGATCAATCAGCCCCAGCATTTT; CDR3 protein: CASSRRINQPQHF